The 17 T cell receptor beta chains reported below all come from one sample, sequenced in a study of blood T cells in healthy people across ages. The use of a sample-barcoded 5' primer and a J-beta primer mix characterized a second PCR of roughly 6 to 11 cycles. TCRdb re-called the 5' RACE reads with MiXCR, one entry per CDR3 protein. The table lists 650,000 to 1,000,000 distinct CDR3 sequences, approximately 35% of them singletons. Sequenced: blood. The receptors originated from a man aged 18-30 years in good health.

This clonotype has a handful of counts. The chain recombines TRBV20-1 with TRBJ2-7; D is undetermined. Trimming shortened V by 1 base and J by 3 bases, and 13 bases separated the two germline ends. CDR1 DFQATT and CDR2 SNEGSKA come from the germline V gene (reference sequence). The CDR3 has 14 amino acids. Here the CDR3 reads CSARGRDLGYEQYF. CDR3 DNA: TGCAGTGCTAGAGGGAGAGATTTGGGCTACGAGCAGTACTTC.

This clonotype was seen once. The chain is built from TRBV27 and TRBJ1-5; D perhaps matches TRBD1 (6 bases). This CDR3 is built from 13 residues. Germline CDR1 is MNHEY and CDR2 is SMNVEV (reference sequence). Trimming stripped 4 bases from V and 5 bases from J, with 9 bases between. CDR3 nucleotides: TGTGCCAGCAGTTGGGGGGCTGATCAGCCCCAGCATTTT. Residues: CASSWGADQPQHF.

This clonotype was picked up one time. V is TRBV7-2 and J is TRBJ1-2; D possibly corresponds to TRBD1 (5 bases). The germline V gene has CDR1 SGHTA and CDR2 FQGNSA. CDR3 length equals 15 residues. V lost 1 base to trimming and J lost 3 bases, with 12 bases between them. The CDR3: CASSLGGRVDYGYTF. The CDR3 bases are TGTGCCAGCAGCTTAGGGGGACGGGTTGACTATGGCTACACCTTC.

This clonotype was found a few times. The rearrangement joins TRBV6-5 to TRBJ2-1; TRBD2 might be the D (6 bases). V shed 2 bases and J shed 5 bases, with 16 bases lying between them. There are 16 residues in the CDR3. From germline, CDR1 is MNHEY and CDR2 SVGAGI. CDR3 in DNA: TGTGCCAGCAGTTACAGGACTATAGCGTCCCACAATGAGCAGTTCTTC. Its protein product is CASSYRTIASHNEQFF.

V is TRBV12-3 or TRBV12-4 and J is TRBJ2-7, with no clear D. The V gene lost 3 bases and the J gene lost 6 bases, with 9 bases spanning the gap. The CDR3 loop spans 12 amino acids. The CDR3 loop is CASSFAGREQYF. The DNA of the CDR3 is TGTGCCAGCAGTTTTGCCGGACGCGAGCAGTACTTC.

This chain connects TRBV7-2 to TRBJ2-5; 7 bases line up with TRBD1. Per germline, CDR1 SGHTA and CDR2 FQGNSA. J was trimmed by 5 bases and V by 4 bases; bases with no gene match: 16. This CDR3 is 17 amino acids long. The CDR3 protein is CASSSRVKTGIGETQYF. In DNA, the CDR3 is TGTGCCAGCAGCTCACGAGTTAAGACAGGGATCGGCGAGACCCAGTACTTC.

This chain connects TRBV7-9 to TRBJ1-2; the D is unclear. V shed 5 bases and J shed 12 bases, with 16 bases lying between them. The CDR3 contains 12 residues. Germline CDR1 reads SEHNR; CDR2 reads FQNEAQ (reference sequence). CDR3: CASSPDPREDTF. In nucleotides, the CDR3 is TGTGCCAGCAGCCCAGACCCTCGTGAGGACACCTTC.

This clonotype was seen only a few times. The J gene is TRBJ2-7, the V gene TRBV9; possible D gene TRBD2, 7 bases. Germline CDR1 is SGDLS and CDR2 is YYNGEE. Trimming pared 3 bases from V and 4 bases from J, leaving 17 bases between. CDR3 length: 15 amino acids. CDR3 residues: CASSAEGGGLYEQYF. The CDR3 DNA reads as TGTGCCAGCAGCGCCGAGGGGGGGGGCCTTTACGAGCAGTACTTC.

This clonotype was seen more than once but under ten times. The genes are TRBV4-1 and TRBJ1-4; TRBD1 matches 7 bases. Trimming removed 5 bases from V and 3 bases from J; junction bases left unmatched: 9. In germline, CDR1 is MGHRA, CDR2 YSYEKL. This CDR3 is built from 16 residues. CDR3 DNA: TGCGCCAGCAGCGACGACAGGGATGGATCTAATGAAAAACTGTTTTTT. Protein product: CASSDDRDGSNEKLFF.

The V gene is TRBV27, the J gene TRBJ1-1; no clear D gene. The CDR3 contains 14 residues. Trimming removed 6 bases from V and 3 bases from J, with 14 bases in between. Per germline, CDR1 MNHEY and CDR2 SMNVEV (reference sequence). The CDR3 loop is CASRPLDGYTEAFF. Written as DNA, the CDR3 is TGTGCCAGCAGACCCCTGGACGGATACACTGAAGCTTTCTTT.

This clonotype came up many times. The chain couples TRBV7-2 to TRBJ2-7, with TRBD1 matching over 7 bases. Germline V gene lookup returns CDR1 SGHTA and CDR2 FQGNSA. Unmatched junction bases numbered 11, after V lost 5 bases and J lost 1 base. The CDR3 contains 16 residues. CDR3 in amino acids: CASSLNYDRASYEQYF. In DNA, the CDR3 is TGTGCCAGCAGCCTTAACTATGACAGGGCGTCCTACGAGCAGTACTTC.

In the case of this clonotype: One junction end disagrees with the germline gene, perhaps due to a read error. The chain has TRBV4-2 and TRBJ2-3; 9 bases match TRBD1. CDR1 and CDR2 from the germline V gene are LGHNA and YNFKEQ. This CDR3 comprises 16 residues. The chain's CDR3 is CAGSQGNRGQGDTQYF. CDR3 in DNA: TGTGCCGGCAGCCAGGGGAACAGGGGGCAGGGAGATACGCAGTATTTT.

The CDR3 region is CASSQDQLALTDTQYF. CDR3 bases: TGTGCCAGCAGCCAAGATCAACTAGCCTTGACAGATACGCAGTATTTT. The rearrangement links TRBV4-2 to TRBJ2-3, with D maybe TRBD2 (6 bases). Trimming took off 0 bases at V and 3 bases at J, with 13 bases between the two ends. The CDR3 is made up of 16 amino acids. Per the germline V gene, CDR1 is LGHNA and CDR2 is YNFKEQ.

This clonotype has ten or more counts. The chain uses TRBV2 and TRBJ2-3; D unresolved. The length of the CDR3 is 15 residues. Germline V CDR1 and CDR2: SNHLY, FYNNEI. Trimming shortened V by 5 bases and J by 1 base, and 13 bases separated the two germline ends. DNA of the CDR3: TGTGCCAGCAGTCCGAACCTCGAAGGCACAGATACGCAGTATTTT. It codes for CASSPNLEGTDTQYF.

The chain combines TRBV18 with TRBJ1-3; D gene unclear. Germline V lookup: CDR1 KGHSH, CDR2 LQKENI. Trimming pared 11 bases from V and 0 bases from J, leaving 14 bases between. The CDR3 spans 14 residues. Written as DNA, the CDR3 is TGTGCCGCCGGAGAGCTTAGCTCTGGAAACACCATATATTTT. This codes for CAAGELSSGNTIYF.

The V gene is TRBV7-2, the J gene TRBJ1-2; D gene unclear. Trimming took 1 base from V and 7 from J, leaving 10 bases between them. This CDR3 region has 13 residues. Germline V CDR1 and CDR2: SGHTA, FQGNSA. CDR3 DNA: TGTGCCAGCAGCTTAGGTCGTTGGCTTGGCTACACCTTC. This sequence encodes CASSLGRWLGYTF.

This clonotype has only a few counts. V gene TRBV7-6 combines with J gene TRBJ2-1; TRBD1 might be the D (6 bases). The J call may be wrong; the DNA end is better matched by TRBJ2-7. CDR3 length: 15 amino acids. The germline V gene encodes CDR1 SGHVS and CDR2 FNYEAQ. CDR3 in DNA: TGTGCCAGCAGCCTAACAGGGTTATCCTACAATGAGCAGTACTTC. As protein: CASSLTGLSYNEQYF.